One and the same sample provided the 28 T cell receptor beta chains below, sequenced in a study of CD8+ T cells in alopecia areata. Sequencing used cDNA as its template, made by extracting RNA and reverse transcribing it. Sequencing was performed with immunoSEQ multiplex PCR; in TCRdb, only in-frame clones are kept and a portion is missing. This table has around 270,000 clones, 58% appearing once. Described treatment: oral pan-JAK inhibitor, 5-10 mg twice daily. The sample consisted of CD4+ T cells sorted from blood, taken at week 24, from a patient treated with tofacitinib. Every receptor here comes from a human donor with alopecia areata.

This clone was recorded only once. V and J are TRBV4-2 and TRBJ1-1; the match to TRBD1 covers 9 bases. With 2 bases clipped from V and 3 bases from J, the junction kept 10 bases outside the gene matches. The germline V gene has CDR1 LGHNA and CDR2 YNFKEQ. The CDR3 consists of 17 residues. The CDR3 region has the DNA TGTGCCAGCAGCCAACCGAACCCGGGACAGGGAGACACTGAAGCTTTCTTT. Translating gives CASSQPNPGQGDTEAFF.

This clone was detected a few times. This chain links TRBV11-2 with TRBJ1-2; D is undetermined. The CDR3 length is 14 residues. The germline V gene has CDR1 SGHAT and CDR2 FQNNGV. Between the trimmed V and J ends, which lost 1 base and 4 bases, there was a span of 10 bases. CDR3 bases: TGTGCCAGCAGCTTAGTAGCCGTCCCCTATGGCTACACCTTC. Its protein product is CASSLVAVPYGYTF.

The chain links TRBV6-5 to TRBJ2-5, with 9 nucleotides matching TRBD1. Germline V CDR1 and CDR2: MNHEY, SVGAGI. CDR3 length: 14 residues. Trimming cost V 7 bases and J 5 bases; bases outside gene matches: 8. CDR3 amino acids: CASNWAGQGETQYF. For the CDR3, the DNA is TGTGCCAGCAACTGGGCAGGACAGGGGGAGACCCAGTACTTC.

The V gene is TRBV23-1, the J gene TRBJ2-1; D tentatively fits TRBD1 or TRBD2 (5 bases each). TRBV23-1 is annotated as an ORF whose role is uncertain. The CDR3 covers 15 residues. Trimming took off 2 bases at V and 2 bases at J, with 10 bases between the two ends. CDR3: CASSQGQGPYNEQFF. CDR3 bases: TGCGCCAGCAGTCAAGGGCAGGGACCCTACAATGAGCAGTTCTTC.

The rearrangement joins TRBV5-6 to TRBJ2-7; a weak D match, TRBD1 (6 bases). Per germline, CDR1 SGHDT and CDR2 YYEEEE. The CDR3 covers 16 residues. V was pared by 0 bases and J by 6 bases, with 19 bases between. In DNA form, the CDR3 reads TGTGCCAGCAGCTTGGCAGGGGCCCCCCTAGGAGCCGAGCAGTACTTC. Encoded protein: CASSLAGAPLGAEQYF.

J is TRBJ2-4 and V is TRBV7-2; 8 nucleotides line up with TRBD2. This CDR3 contains 16 residues. Per germline, CDR1 SGHTA and CDR2 FQGNSA. V lost 3 bases, J lost 9 bases, and 13 bases stayed unmatched. The CDR3 DNA follows: TGTGCCAGCAGCTTGAGGGAGCGGGGGCGAGGGGGCATTCAGTACTTC. Its protein product is CASSLRERGRGGIQYF. Full variable domain (outside the CDR3, taken from reference TRBV7-2 and TRBJ2-4): GAGVSQSPSNKVTEKGKDVELRCDPISGHTALYWYRQSLGQGLEFLIYFQGNSAPDKSGLPSDRFSAERTGGSVSTLTIQRTQQEDSAVYLCASSLRERGRGGIQYFGAGTRLSVL.

This clone has a handful of counts. Written as DNA, the CDR3 is TGTGCCAGCTCACCACCCCGGGGGATCTATGGCTACACCTTC. The encoded protein is CASSPPRGIYGYTF. The chain uses TRBV18 and TRBJ1-2; TRBD1 is a possible D gene (5 bases). Germline V gene data show CDR1 as KGHSH and CDR2 as LQKENI. V was cut by 0 bases and J by 4 bases, with 9 bases left in between. The length of the CDR3 is 14 residues. Full variable domain (remainder filled in from reference TRBV18 and TRBJ1-2): NAGVMQNPRHLVRRRGQEARLRCSPMKGHSHVYWYRQLPEEGLKFMVYLQKENIIDESGMPKERFSAEFPKEGPSILRIQQVVRGDSAAYFCASSPPRGIYGYTFGSGTRLTVV.

This sequence joins TRBV30 and TRBJ1-2; D is undetermined. The germline CDR1 and CDR2 sequences are GTSNPN and SVGIG (reference sequence). With 2 bases removed from V and 6 bases from J, the gap between germline ends came to 7 bases. This CDR3 spans 11 amino acids. The CDR3 here is CAWSWRDGYTF. The CDR3 DNA follows: TGTGCCTGGAGTTGGAGGGATGGCTACACCTTC.

V is TRBV15 and J is TRBJ1-2, with 9 bases matching TRBD1. The CDR3 runs 16 residues. Germline lookup yields CDR1 LNHNV and CDR2 YYDKDF (reference sequence). V was pared by 3 bases and J by 0 bases, with 5 bases of the junction left unmatched. This CDR3 reads CATSRSGQGTNYGYTF. CDR3 sequence (DNA): TGTGCCACCAGCAGGTCAGGACAGGGGACTAACTATGGCTACACCTTC.

The V call is TRBV5-1, the J call TRBJ2-3; a possible D gene is TRBD1 (5 bases). This CDR3 region has 14 residues. Germline CDR1 and CDR2: SGHRS and YFSETQ. Trimming shortened V by 0 bases and J by 7 bases, and 12 bases separated the two germline ends. In nucleotides, the CDR3 is TGCGCCAGCAGCTTGGATGCTCAGGGAAATACGCAGTATTTT. Translating gives CASSLDAQGNTQYF.

The chain employs TRBV28 and TRBJ2-6; D is ambiguous. CDR3 size: 17 residues. V was cut by 4 bases and J by 0 bases, with 13 bases left in between. CDR1 and CDR2 (germline): MDHEN, SYDVKM. As DNA, the CDR3 is TGTGCCAGCAGTTCTCACAGACTTGTCTCTGGGGCCAACGTCCTGACTTTC. It yields the protein CASSSHRLVSGANVLTF.

This rearrangement joins TRBV7-2 to TRBJ1-1; D unresolved. With 5 bases removed from V and 0 bases from J, the gap between germline ends came to 13 bases. The CDR3 has 15 residues. Germline assignment: CDR1 SGHTA and CDR2 FQGNSA. CDR3: CASSQYIGMNTEAFF. CDR3 DNA sequence: TGTGCCAGCAGCCAATACATTGGAATGAACACTGAAGCTTTCTTT. Full variable domain (missing parts from reference TRBV7-2 and TRBJ1-1): GAGVSQSPSNKVTEKGKDVELRCDPISGHTALYWYRQSLGQGLEFLIYFQGNSAPDKSGLPSDRFSAERTGGSVSTLTIQRTQQEDSAVYLCASSQYIGMNTEAFFGQGTRLTVV.

The chain is built from TRBV30 and TRBJ2-1; no reliable D call. Trimming removed 2 bases from V and 6 bases from J, with 17 bases in between. The germline V gene encodes CDR1 GTSNPN and CDR2 SVGIG (reference sequence). The CDR3 spans 15 residues. The CDR3 DNA is TGTGCCTGGAGTACCCCCCGGATTCGAAGCAATGAGCAGTTCTTC. It yields the protein CAWSTPRIRSNEQFF.

The V gene is TRBV29-1, the J gene TRBJ1-1; no clear D. Trimming pared 4 bases from V and 1 base from J, leaving 7 bases between. CDR1 SQVTM and CDR2 ANQGSEA come from the germline V gene. The CDR3 is 12 amino acids. The CDR3 reads CSVGDPNTEAFF. CDR3 coding DNA: TGCAGCGTTGGAGACCCGAACACTGAAGCTTTCTTT. Full variable domain (missing parts from reference TRBV29-1 and TRBJ1-1): SAVISQKPSRDICQRGTSLTIQCQVDSQVTMMFWYRQQPGQSLTLIATANQGSEATYESGFVIDKFPISRPNLTFSTLTVSNMSPEDSSIYLCSVGDPNTEAFFGQGTRLTVV.

The chain combines TRBV29-1 with TRBJ2-5; unclear D gene. The CDR3 loop spans 12 amino acids. Germline V lookup: CDR1 SQVTM, CDR2 ANQGSEA. V gave up 6 bases and J gave up 2 bases, with 10 bases separating them. The CDR3, as DNA: TGCAGCGTCCAGGCCCAACAAGAGACCCAGTACTTC. Protein sequence: CSVQAQQETQYF.

This chain uses TRBV18 with TRBJ1-5; no reliable D call. The V and J ends lost 3 bases and 2 bases respectively, with 8 bases between them. This CDR3 has 14 residues. Germline CDR1 KGHSH, CDR2 LQKENI. As DNA, the CDR3 is TGTGCCAGCTCACCCCGAGAGGGCAATCAGCCCCAGCATTTT. It yields the protein CASSPREGNQPQHF.

This clone showed up just a few times. The chain has TRBV7-2 and TRBJ2-1, with 10 bases lining up with TRBD2. The CDR3 length is 16 residues. J lost 3 bases, V lost 4 bases, and 6 bases had no gene match. CDR1 and CDR2 (germline): SGHTA, FQGNSA. In DNA form, the CDR3 reads TGTGCCAGCAGCTCGAGGACTAGCGGAATCTACAATGAGCAGTTCTTC. Protein sequence: CASSSRTSGIYNEQFF.

This chain connects TRBV30 to TRBJ2-7; 7 bases are a match to TRBD1. This CDR3 is built from 12 residues. Germline CDR1 GTSNPN, CDR2 SVGIG (reference sequence). J was trimmed by 4 bases and V by 3 bases; bases with no gene match: 3. The CDR3 is CAWRQGEYEQYF. DNA of the CDR3: TGTGCCTGGAGGCAGGGGGAGTACGAGCAGTACTTC.

The V call is TRBV5-6, the J call TRBJ2-5; D possibly corresponds to TRBD2 (6 bases). CDR1 SGHDT and CDR2 YYEEEE come from the germline V gene. CDR3 size: 13 residues. V shed 4 bases and J shed 5 bases, with 12 bases lying between them. The CDR3 protein is CASSLGLRETQYF. As DNA, the CDR3 is TGTGCCAGCAGCCTTGGACTAAGGGAGACCCAGTACTTC.

This clone was found once. This rearrangement joins TRBV18 to TRBJ1-5, with D unresolved. V gave up 4 bases and J gave up 1 base, with 8 bases separating them. Per germline, CDR1 KGHSH and CDR2 LQKENI. CDR3 length: 14 residues. The CDR3: CASSLADSNQPQHF. CDR3 nucleotides: TGTGCCAGCTCACTCGCGGACAGCAATCAGCCCCAGCATTTT.

The chain joins TRBV29-1 to TRBJ2-3; D may be TRBD2 (5 bases). Between the trimmed V and J ends, which lost 3 bases and 2 bases, there was a span of 18 bases. This CDR3 has 16 amino acids. CDR1 and CDR2 from the germline V gene are SQVTM and ANQGSEA. CDR3 residues: CSVELGTGLVTDTQYF. CDR3 sequence (DNA): TGCAGCGTTGAGCTTGGTACGGGGTTGGTCACAGATACGCAGTATTTT.

This clone was seen only a few times. The chain recombines TRBV5-1 with TRBJ2-7; D remains unclear. V lost 2 bases, J lost 7 bases, and 7 bases lay in between. Germline CDR1 reads SGHRS; CDR2 reads YFSETQ. CDR3 length: 11 residues. The CDR3 spells CASSLVWEQYF. CDR3 DNA sequence: TGCGCCAGCAGCTTAGTGTGGGAGCAGTACTTC.

This sequence joins TRBV29-1 and TRBJ2-3; D is undetermined. CDR1 and CDR2 (germline): SQVTM, ANQGSEA. The CDR3 has 13 residues. The V and J ends lost 4 bases and 3 bases respectively, with 11 bases between them. CDR3 in amino acids: CSVGSWVTDTQYF. The CDR3, as DNA: TGCAGCGTTGGTAGCTGGGTTACAGATACGCAGTATTTT.

The chain carries TRBV4-1 and TRBJ2-3; D not resolved. Trimming cost V 8 bases and J 11 bases, with 14 bases left between them. The CDR3 covers 11 residues. The germline V gene has CDR1 MGHRA and CDR2 YSYEKL. The CDR3 DNA follows: TGCGCCAGCGGCCCGATGAAAGAGCAGTATTTT. This encodes CASGPMKEQYF.

The chain couples TRBV29-1 to TRBJ1-1; tentatively, D is TRBD1 (6 bases). Germline V gene lookup returns CDR1 SQVTM and CDR2 ANQGSEA. The CDR3 is 13 residues long. The V gene lost 5 bases and the J gene lost 6 bases, with 16 bases spanning the gap. This CDR3 reads CSVQGTNRAEAFF. CDR3 nucleotide sequence: TGCAGCGTTCAAGGGACAAACAGGGCTGAAGCTTTCTTT.

The chain uses TRBV30 and TRBJ1-5; D is possibly TRBD1 (6 bases). This CDR3 is 13 amino acids long. V gave up 3 bases and J gave up 5 bases, with 11 bases separating them. Germline CDR1 is GTSNPN and CDR2 is SVGIG (reference sequence). The chain's CDR3 is CAWSGTRHQPQHF. The CDR3 DNA follows: TGTGCCTGGAGCGGGACAAGGCATCAGCCCCAGCATTTT.

The sample holds one count of this clone. This chain joins TRBV25-1 and TRBJ1-6; D gene unclear. The CDR3 spans 15 residues. Germline lookup yields CDR1 MGHDK and CDR2 SYGVNS. Trimming took 4 bases from V and 5 from J, leaving 12 bases between them. The CDR3 spells CASSAHRGNNSPLHF. CDR3 bases: TGTGCCAGCAGTGCTCACCGGGGTAATAATTCACCCCTCCACTTT.

This clone was counted only a few times. The chain uses TRBV5-1 and TRBJ2-7; D is possibly TRBD2 (5 bases). The germline gives CDR1 SGHRS, CDR2 YFSETQ. Trimming cost V 0 bases and J 2 bases, with 18 bases left between them. The CDR3 is 17 residues long. CDR3 coding DNA: TGCGCCAGCAGCTTGGATTCTGGCGGAGGTGGGACCTACGAGCAGTACTTC. Its translation: CASSLDSGGGGTYEQYF.